This TCR beta chain originates from a study of beta chain features in type 1 diabetes. Notes on the study in general: In type 1 diabetes patients, VDJ junctions had fewer insertions; deletions at these junctions were more frequent. cDNA-based sequencing might over-represent cells highly expressing TCR.

Expressed TCRB transcripts got sequenced, as all isolated RNA was reverse transcribed. TCRdb's table, derived via immunoSEQ multiplex PCR, lists solely in-frame clones and lacks some. The profile shows hundreds of thousands of clones, around 16% of them singletons. CDR1 and CDR2 from the germline V gene are MDHEN and SYDVKM. This CDR3 has 14 amino acids. V lost 6 bases and J lost 7; bases outside the gene matches: 9. Donors underwent one heparinised blood draw, around 100 mL on average. Sorting with CD45RO/CCR7/CD25/CD127/CD95/CD27 yielded naive, central memory, regulatory and stem-like memory CD4+ cells. In regard to this clone: Its specificity is not known.

The V and J genes are TRBV28 and TRBJ2-5; 9 bases are a match to TRBD2. The TCR comes from a man between 18 and 35 years old in good health. Sequenced sample: naive CD4+ T cells from blood. CDR3 nucleotides: TGTGCCAGCAGCAGGAGCGGGAGGTTTGGGACCCAGTACTTC. This gives the protein CASSRSGRFGTQYF.